A selection of T cell receptor beta chains follows, all from one sample in a study of T cells after yellow fever vaccination. Each CDR3 protein gets one entry after TCRdb re-called the 5' RACE reads with MiXCR. In the table there are approximately 170,000 distinct CDR3 sequences, 8% to 13% of which are singletons. The sequenced sample was CD8+ T cells sorted from PBMCs, obtained 15 days after the yellow fever booster vaccination. All receptors come from a man between 18 and 35 years old who received the YFV17D yellow fever vaccine. CDR3s include the opening cysteine and the closing phenylalanine or tryptophan. A D gene is named only where the DNA matches it firmly. Rows may omit the clone size; those that give it use once, few, many or a size class.

clone size	D gene	V gene	J gene	CDR3 DNA	CDR3 protein
few	.	TRBV19	TRBJ2-3	TGTGCCAGTAGTATAGGTGAAGGTTTGGATACGCAGTATTTT	CASSIGEGLDTQYF
few	TRBD2	TRBV28	TRBJ2-1	TGTGCCAGCTTTCTAGCGGGGGGTTACAATGAGCAGTTCTTC	CASFLAGGYNEQFF
few	TRBD1	TRBV6-5	TRBJ1-2	TGTGCCAGCAGTTACACAGGACAGGGGGCCTCGGGCTACACCTTC	CASSYTGQGASGYTF
many	.	TRBV7-9	TRBJ2-1	TGTGCCAGCAGCCCTGATGACGGGAGATCCTACAATGAGCAGTTCTTC	CASSPDDGRSYNEQFF
.	TRBD2	TRBV7-2	TRBJ2-3	TGTGCCAGCAGCGCTGGACTAGCGGGGGGGATCAGCGCAGATACGCAGTATTTT	CASSAGLAGGISADTQYF
.	.	TRBV7-9	TRBJ2-5	TGTGCCCCCTCCACTGAGACCCAGTACTTC	CAPSTETQYF
.	.	TRBV7-8	TRBJ1-5	TGTGCCAGCAGCCTCAGGACGGACAATCAGCCCCAGCATTTT	CASSLRTDNQPQHF
.	.	TRBV4-3	TRBJ2-7	TGCGCCAGCAGCCAAGATATCGGCGCGGAGCCCTACGAGCAGTACTTC	CASSQDIGAEPYEQYF
.	.	TRBV5-1	TRBJ2-1	TGCGCCAGCAGCTTGTTTGGGGGCCGATATGAGCAGTTCTTC	CASSLFGGRYEQFF
few	.	TRBV4-3	TRBJ1-2	TGCGCCAGCAGCCAAGATGAGGGGGGATCGCTTGATGGCTACACCTTC	CASSQDEGGSLDGYTF
many	.	TRBV6-6	TRBJ2-1	TGTGCCAGCAGTTACCGGATAGCCTACAATGAGCAGTTCTTC	CASSYRIAYNEQFF
.	TRBD1	TRBV4-3	TRBJ2-7	TGCGCCAGCAGCCCCGACAGGGTAGGGGTTTTTTACGAGCAGTACTTC	CASSPDRVGVFYEQYF
few	TRBD1	TRBV27	TRBJ1-2	TGTGCCAGCAGTTTTTTAGGGGGCGCGGGTGGCTACACCTTC	CASSFLGGAGGYTF
few	.	TRBV5-1	TRBJ2-1	TGCGCCAGCAGCTTGTACAGGGTAAGCTCCTACAATGAGCAGTTCTTC	CASSLYRVSSYNEQFF
few	TRBD2	TRBV11-2	TRBJ2-3	TGTGCCAGCAGCCGGACTAGCGGGGAGGGGGATACGCAGTATTTT	CASSRTSGEGDTQYF
once	.	TRBV19	TRBJ1-2	TGTGCCAGTAGGATCGGACGTCTCGGCTACACCTTC	CASRIGRLGYTF
.	.	TRBV12-3/TRBV12-4	TRBJ1-5	TGTGCCAGCAGTTTTGGAAGCAGCAATCAGCCCCAGCATTTT	CASSFGSSNQPQHF
many	TRBD1	TRBV5-1	TRBJ2-3	TGCGCCAGCAGCCCCCCATACCCGGGACAGGGGGCCACAGTCGTTCCAGATACGCAGTATTTT	CASSPPYPGQGATVVPDTQYF
.	.	TRBV11-2	TRBJ1-4	TGTGCCAGCAGCCCCCCAAATAGAGGGTCAAGGGATGAAAAACTGTTTTTT	CASSPPNRGSRDEKLFF
few	TRBD2	TRBV6-1	TRBJ2-3	TGTGCCAGCAACCGGGGAATAGCGGGGGAGTATTTT	CASNRGIAGEYF
many	.	TRBV5-1	TRBJ2-3	TGCGCCAGCAGCTTGGTTCAGGCCACAGATACGCAGTATTTT	CASSLVQATDTQYF
.	.	TRBV30	TRBJ2-2	TGTGCCTGGAGTGAGGGATTTGGGACCGGGGAGCTGTTTTTT	CAWSEGFGTGELFF
few	TRBD1	TRBV15	TRBJ2-4	TGTGCCACCAGCAGAGGGGGCGGGGACAGGGGGCGTAAAAACATTCAGTACTTC	CATSRGGGDRGRKNIQYF
.	.	TRBV19	TRBJ1-5	TGTGCCAGAATGGACCCTAGCAATCAGCCCCAGCATTTT	CARMDPSNQPQHF
few	.	TRBV6-2/TRBV6-3	TRBJ2-2	TGTGCCAGCAGTCCCCACTACGGGAGACCTCAGGGCGGGGAGCTGTTTTTT	CASSPHYGRPQGGELFF
many	.	TRBV5-5	TRBJ2-7	TGTGCCAGCAGCTTGGGAATCTGGGACGAGCAGTACTTC	CASSLGIWDEQYF
.	.	TRBV6-2/TRBV6-3	TRBJ2-1	TGTGCCAGCAGTTACGCCAGCAATGAGCAGTTCTTC	CASSYASNEQFF
.	.	TRBV6-2/TRBV6-3	TRBJ2-1	TGTGCCAGCAGTTACTACGGGGGCGAGTACAATGAGCAGTTCTTC	CASSYYGGEYNEQFF
.	.	TRBV7-9	TRBJ1-1	TGTGCCAGCAGCTTCACGGTAAACACTGAAGCTTTCTTT	CASSFTVNTEAFF
.	.	TRBV5-1	TRBJ2-3	TGCGCCAGCGGCGCGACAGTTCCAGATACGCAGTATTTT	CASGATVPDTQYF
.	TRBD1	TRBV19	TRBJ2-3	TGTGCCGTGGGAATGGGACAGGGCTACGATACGCAGTATTTT	CAVGMGQGYDTQYF
few	.	TRBV20-1	TRBJ2-7	TGCAGTGCTAGAGCGGCGACCATCTACGAGCAGTACTTC	CSARAATIYEQYF
.	.	TRBV4-1	TRBJ1-5	TGCGCCAGCAGCCAAGAATGGCGGAGCAATCAGCCCCAGCATTTT	CASSQEWRSNQPQHF